Listed here are 16 T cell receptor beta chains from one sample, sequenced in a study of OX40 agonist ivuxolimab in advanced cancers. Method: immunoSEQ multiplex PCR; TCRdb's copy keeps in-frame clones and lacks some. This sample has some 77,000 clones, with about 86% found just once. Source: CD4+ or CD8+ T cells sorted from blood, taken in a trial of the OX40 agonist ivuxolimab. These receptors all come from an adult with an advanced solid tumor such as melanoma, head and neck, liver or kidney cancer.

The CDR3 here is CAWRRDRATGGRRAFF. CDR3 DNA: TGTGCCTGGCGCCGGGACAGGGCCACGGGGGGAAGGAGAGCTTTCTTT. This rearrangement joins TRBV30 to TRBJ1-1, with TRBD1 matching 9 bases. Germline V gives CDR1 GTSNPN, CDR2 SVGIG (reference sequence). The CDR3 spans 16 residues. V gave up 5 bases and J gave up 10 bases; unmatched junction bases: 20.

The chain employs TRBV30 and TRBJ2-5; D gene uncertain. The CDR3 is 14 residues long. Germline CDR1 reads GTSNPN; CDR2 reads SVGIG (reference sequence). V was cut by 2 bases and J by 4 bases, with 14 bases left in between. The CDR3 nucleotides read TGTGCCTGGAGTCCCCTCGACCGGAGAGAGACCCAGTACTTC. Protein sequence: CAWSPLDRRETQYF.

This chain's CDR3 is CASSRGRGVYYEQYF. The CDR3 bases are TGTGCCAGCAGCCGAGGGCGGGGAGTATACTACGAGCAGTACTTC. The rearrangement joins TRBV6-1 to TRBJ2-7; weak D call: TRBD2 (6 bases). Trimming left V 6 bases short and J 3 bases short, with 18 bases between. This CDR3 spans 15 amino acids. Germline CDR1 and CDR2: MNHNS and SASEGT.

V gene TRBV5-1 combines with J gene TRBJ2-7, with TRBD1 identical over 9 bases. Germline V CDR1 and CDR2: SGHRS, YFSETQ. The V segment lost 4 bases and the J segment 4 bases; nucleotides outside the gene matches: 6. This CDR3 has 14 amino acids. The CDR3 sequence is CASSDPGQGYEQYF. The CDR3 bases are TGCGCCAGCAGCGACCCGGGACAGGGTTACGAGCAGTACTTC.

The chain is built from TRBV9 and TRBJ1-2; no definite D call. This CDR3 has 17 amino acids. The ends were cut back, 2 bases at V and 0 bases at J, with 17 bases in the middle. Germline assignment: CDR1 SGDLS and CDR2 YYNGEE. Written as DNA, the CDR3 is TGTGCCAGCAGCGTTTCGGGCCAGCCTAAAACTAACTATGGCTACACCTTC. Its translation: CASSVSGQPKTNYGYTF.

The CDR3 DNA reads as TGTGCCAGCAGCCCGAGACAGGGGACCTATGGCTACACCTTC. Its protein is CASSPRQGTYGYTF. The chain employs TRBV14 and TRBJ1-2; TRBD1 aligns across 8 bases. CDR1 is SGHDN and CDR2 is FVKESK in the germline V gene. The ends lost 4 bases at V and 4 bases at J; junction bases unmatched: 5. The CDR3 totals 14 residues.

This clone was picked up one time. V is TRBV6-6 and J is TRBJ2-1; D is undetermined. The V end was cut by 6 bases, the J end by 7 bases, with 16 bases between. The CDR3 runs 14 residues. The germline V gene has CDR1 MNHNY and CDR2 SVGAGI (reference sequence). CDR3 nucleotide sequence: TGTGCCAGCAGCGGGCAGACCGCTACTAATGAGCAGTTCTTC. Translating gives CASSGQTATNEQFF.

V usage is TRBV9 and J usage is TRBJ2-3, with a tentative D call TRBD1 (6 bases). This CDR3 comprises 13 residues. CDR1 and CDR2 from the germline V gene are SGDLS and YYNGEE. Trimming pared 0 bases from V and 10 bases from J, leaving 12 bases between. CDR3 bases: TGTGCCAGCAGCGTAGGGGGGCCCCCTCCGCAGTATTTT. It is translated as CASSVGGPPPQYF.

The chain recombines TRBV19 with TRBJ2-7, with 8 bases that match TRBD2. Germline V gene sequence: CDR1 LNHDA, CDR2 SQIVND (reference sequence). The CDR3 consists of 15 residues. V lost 8 bases and J lost 5; bases outside the gene matches: 14. The CDR3 loop is CASGLGGGGLHEQYF. The CDR3, as DNA: TGTGCCAGTGGCCTCGGGGGGGGAGGCTTACACGAGCAGTACTTC.

This chain uses TRBV5-1 with TRBJ1-5; no firm D call. V lost 0 bases, J lost 2 bases, and 3 bases lay in between. Germline V CDR1 and CDR2: SGHRS, YFSETQ. This CDR3 is built from 13 residues. CDR3 loop: CASSLDGNQPQHF. The DNA of the CDR3 is TGCGCCAGCAGCTTGGACGGCAATCAGCCCCAGCATTTT.

This rearrangement joins TRBV18 to TRBJ2-5; TRBD2 matches 8 bases. Trimming cost V 3 bases and J 4 bases; bases outside gene matches: 7. This CDR3 has 15 amino acids. Germline assignment: CDR1 KGHSH and CDR2 LQKENI. This CDR3 reads CASSPGIAGLETQYF. The CDR3 DNA sequence: TGTGCCAGCTCACCGGGGATAGCGGGACTAGAGACCCAGTACTTC. The full variable domain, rest sourced from reference TRBV18 and TRBJ2-5, is NAGVMQNPRHLVRRRGQEARLRCSPMKGHSHVYWYRQLPEEGLKFMVYLQKENIIDESGMPKERFSAEFPKEGPSILRIQQVVRGDSAAYFCASSPGIAGLETQYFGPGTRLLVL.

The V and J genes are TRBV6-1 and TRBJ1-5, with a weak D call TRBD1 (6 bases). Germline CDR1 MNHNS, CDR2 SASEGT. The CDR3 loop spans 15 amino acids. Trimming shortened V by 2 bases and J by 4 bases, and 12 bases separated the two germline ends. The CDR3 DNA follows: TGTGCCAGCAGTGAATCAGGGGTAATAAATCAGCCCCAGCATTTT. Amino acid sequence: CASSESGVINQPQHF.

J is TRBJ2-6 and V is TRBV12-5; D not resolved. CDR3 length: 15 residues. Trimming took off 6 bases at V and 0 bases at J, with 9 bases between the two ends. Germline V gene data show CDR1 as LGHNT and CDR2 as FRNRAP. CDR3 DNA sequence: TGTGCTAGTGGGACATCCCGCTCTGGGGCCAACGTCCTGACTTTC. It yields the protein CASGTSRSGANVLTF. Full variable domain (outside the CDR3, taken from reference TRBV12-5 and TRBJ2-6): DARVTQTPRHKVTEMGQEVTMRCQPILGHNTVFWYRQTMMQGLELLAYFRNRAPLDDSGMPKDRFSAEMPDATLATLKIQPSEPRDSAVYFCASGTSRSGANVLTFGAGSRLTVL.

This clone was counted a few times. The V and J genes are TRBV30 and TRBJ1-2; D is unresolved. This CDR3 is 13 amino acids long. Trimming took off 4 bases at V and 7 bases at J, with 16 bases between the two ends. From germline, CDR1 is GTSNPN and CDR2 SVGIG (reference sequence). In DNA, the CDR3 is TGTGCCTGGACCCCGGGTCGGCCCCCTGGCTACACCTTC. It yields the protein CAWTPGRPPGYTF.

The V call is TRBV6-6, the J call TRBJ2-2, with 7 bases that match TRBD2. With 11 bases clipped from V and 5 bases from J, the junction kept 8 bases outside the gene matches. The germline V gene has CDR1 MNHNY and CDR2 SVGAGI (reference sequence). The CDR3 extends over 13 amino acids. CDR3 nucleotides: TGTGCCGCATGGGGAGGGTTGACCGGGGAGCTGTTTTTT. Amino acid sequence: CAAWGGLTGELFF.

This clone was picked up one time. J is TRBJ2-5 and V is TRBV6-1, with a tentative D call TRBD1 (5 bases). The V end lost 1 base, the J end lost 6 bases, and 12 bases lay between the germline ends. CDR3 length: 14 amino acids. From germline, CDR1 is MNHNS and CDR2 SASEGT. CDR3 nucleotides: TGTGCCAGCAGTGAAGAGACCAGGGTAAAGACCCAGTACTTC. This gives the protein CASSEETRVKTQYF.